These 3 T cell receptor beta chains originate from one sample sequenced in a study of cytomegalovirus exposure and HLA in healthy donors. A multiplex PCR was run with 60 Vbeta primers and 13 Jbeta primers. Assay used: immunoSEQ multiplex PCR; TCRdb lists only in-frame clones, some missing. This table holds around 70,000 clones. The sample taken for sequencing was PBMCs. The origin of the receptors is a boy between 10 and 17 years old in good health and CMV-seronegative.

The chain recombines TRBV20-1 with TRBJ2-7, with TRBD2 matching over 7 bases. The germline V gene has CDR1 DFQATT and CDR2 SNEGSKA (reference sequence). CDR3 length equals 11 residues. V was clipped by 8 bases and J by 5 bases; unmatched bases: 6. The CDR3 protein is CSTGTINEQYF. The CDR3 DNA follows: TGCAGTACTGGGACTATCAACGAGCAGTACTTC.

The chain links TRBV30 to TRBJ2-1; the match to TRBD2 covers 9 bases. Trimming at V came to 3 bases and at J to 8 bases, leaving 11 bases not matched to a gene. The CDR3 has 15 residues. The V gene's germline CDR1 is GTSNPN and CDR2 SVGIG (reference sequence). The CDR3 protein is CAWSLGGGAGDEQFF. The DNA for the CDR3 is TGTGCCTGGAGCCTCGGCGGGGGGGCCGGAGATGAGCAGTTCTTC.

J is TRBJ1-6 and V is TRBV5-1; no firm D call. The CDR3 extends over 13 amino acids. V was pared by 3 bases and J by 9 bases, with 10 bases between. Per the germline V gene, CDR1 is SGHRS and CDR2 is YFSETQ. The CDR3 here is CASSSLAGSPLHF. CDR3 DNA sequence: TGCGCCAGCAGCTCGCTCGCCGGTTCACCCCTCCACTTT.